This record concerns one T cell receptor (beta chain) sequence. The antigen is unknown. The CDR3 sequence is 13 residues long. Deletions cut 6 bases from V and 3 bases from J, with 12 bases between. The V gene's germline CDR1 is SGHTS and CDR2 YDEGEE. This entry belongs to a study of OX40 agonist ivuxolimab in advanced cancers. Study summary: The study enrolled dose-escalation patients with hepatocellular carcinoma, melanoma, renal cell or head and neck cancer. Study-level results: Partly responding patients at 0.1-3.0 mg/kg showed some of the smallest clonal expansion. In CD8+ T cells, expanded clones were on average more numerous than in CD4+.

Assay used: immunoSEQ multiplex PCR; TCRdb lists only in-frame clones, some missing. The repertoire consists of about 68,000 clones, with 85% occurring once and the leading ten covering approximately 0.68%. The sequence came from an adult with an advanced solid tumor such as melanoma, head and neck, liver or kidney cancer. J is TRBJ1-2 and V is TRBV5-8, with D unresolved. The sequences come from CD4+ or CD8+ T cells sorted from blood, collected in a trial of the OX40 agonist ivuxolimab. The DNA for the CDR3 is TGTGCCAGCACCCAAGGGTTTTACTATGGCTACACCTTC. As protein: CASTQGFYYGYTF. Variable domain in full (rest from reference TRBV5-8 and TRBJ1-2): EAGVTQSPTHLIKTRGQQATLRCSPISGHTSVYWYQQALGLGLQFLLWYDEGEERNRGNFPPRFSGRQFPNYSSELNVNALELEDSALYLCASTQGFYYGYTFGSGTRLTVV.